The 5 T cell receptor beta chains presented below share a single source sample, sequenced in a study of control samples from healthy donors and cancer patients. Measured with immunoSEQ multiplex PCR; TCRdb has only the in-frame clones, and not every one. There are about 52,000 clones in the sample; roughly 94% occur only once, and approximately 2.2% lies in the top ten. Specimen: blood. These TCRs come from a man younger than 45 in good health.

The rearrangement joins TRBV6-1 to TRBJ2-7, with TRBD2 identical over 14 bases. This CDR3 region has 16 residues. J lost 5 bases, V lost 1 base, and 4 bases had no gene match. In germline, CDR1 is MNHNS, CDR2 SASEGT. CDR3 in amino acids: CASSEVGLAGEDEQYF. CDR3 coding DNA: TGTGCCAGCAGTGAAGTGGGACTAGCGGGAGAGGACGAGCAGTACTTC.

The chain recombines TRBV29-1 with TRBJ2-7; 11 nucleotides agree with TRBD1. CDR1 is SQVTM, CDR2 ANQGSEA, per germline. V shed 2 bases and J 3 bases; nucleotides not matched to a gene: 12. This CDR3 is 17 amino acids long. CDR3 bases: TGCAGCGTTGAAAAGACCCTAGGGGACAGGGGGGTCTACGAGCAGTACTTC. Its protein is CSVEKTLGDRGVYEQYF.

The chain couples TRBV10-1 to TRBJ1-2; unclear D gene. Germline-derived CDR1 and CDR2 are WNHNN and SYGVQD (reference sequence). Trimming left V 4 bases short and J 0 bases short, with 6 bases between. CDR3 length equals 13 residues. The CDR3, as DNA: TGCGCCAGCAGTGTATCCCCTAACTATGGCTACACCTTC. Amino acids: CASSVSPNYGYTF.

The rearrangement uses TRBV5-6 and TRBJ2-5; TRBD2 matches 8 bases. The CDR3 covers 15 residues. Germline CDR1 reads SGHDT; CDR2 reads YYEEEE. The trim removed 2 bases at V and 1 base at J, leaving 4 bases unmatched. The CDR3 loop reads CASSLRTSSQETQYF. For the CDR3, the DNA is TGTGCCAGCAGCTTAAGGACTAGCAGCCAAGAGACCCAGTACTTC.

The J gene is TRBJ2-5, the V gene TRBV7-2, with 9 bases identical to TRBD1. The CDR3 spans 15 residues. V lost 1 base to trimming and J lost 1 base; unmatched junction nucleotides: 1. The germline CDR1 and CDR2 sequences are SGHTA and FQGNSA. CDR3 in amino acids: CASSLDRGLQETQYF. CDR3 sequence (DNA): TGTGCCAGCAGCTTAGACAGGGGGCTCCAAGAGACCCAGTACTTC.